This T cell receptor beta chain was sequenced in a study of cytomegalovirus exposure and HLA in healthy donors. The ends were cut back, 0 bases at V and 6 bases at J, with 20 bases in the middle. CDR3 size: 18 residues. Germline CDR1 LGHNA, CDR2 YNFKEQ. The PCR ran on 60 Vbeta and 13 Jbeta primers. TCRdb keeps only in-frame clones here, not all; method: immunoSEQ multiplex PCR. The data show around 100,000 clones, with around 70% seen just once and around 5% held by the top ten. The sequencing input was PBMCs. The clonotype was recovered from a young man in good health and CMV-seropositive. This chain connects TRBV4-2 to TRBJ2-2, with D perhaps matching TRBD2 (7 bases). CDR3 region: CASSQDVLEGGGAGELFF. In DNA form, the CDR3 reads TGTGCCAGCAGCCAAGATGTTTTAGAGGGGGGGGGTGCCGGGGAGCTGTTTTTT.